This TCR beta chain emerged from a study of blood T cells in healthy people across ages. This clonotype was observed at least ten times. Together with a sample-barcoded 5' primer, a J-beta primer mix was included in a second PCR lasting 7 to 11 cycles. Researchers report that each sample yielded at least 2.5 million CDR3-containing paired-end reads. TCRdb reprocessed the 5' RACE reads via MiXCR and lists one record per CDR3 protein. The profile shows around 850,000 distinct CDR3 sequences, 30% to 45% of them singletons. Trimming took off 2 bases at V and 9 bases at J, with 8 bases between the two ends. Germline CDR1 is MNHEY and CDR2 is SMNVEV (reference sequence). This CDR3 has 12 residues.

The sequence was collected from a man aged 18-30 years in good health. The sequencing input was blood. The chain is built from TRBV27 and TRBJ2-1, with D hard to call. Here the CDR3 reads CASSLNSGEQFF. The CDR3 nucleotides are TGTGCCAGCAGTTTAAATAGTGGTGAGCAGTTCTTC.